A selection of T cell receptor beta chains follows, all from one sample in a study of CD8+CD57+ T cells in acquired aplastic anemia. TCRdb called the reads again in MiXCR, with one record for every CDR3 protein. The sample lists about 190,000 distinct CDR3 sequences, roughly 56% occurring once. Sequenced input: sorted CD4+, CD8+, or CD8+CD57+ T cells (not recorded which) from PBMCs. The source of these receptors is a human donor in good health, serving as a control. Both conserved end residues are part of each CDR3. Each record gives: V gene, J gene, clone size, D gene, CDR3 DNA, CDR3 protein. A D gene is named only where the DNA matches it firmly. The size entry is marked missing in some rows and otherwise reads once, few, many or a size class.

TRBV7-3,TRBJ2-1,.,TRBD2,TGTGCCAGCAGCTTAGCGGTGGCGGGGGGGGACAATGAGCAGTTCTTC,CASSLAVAGGDNEQFF
TRBV5-1,TRBJ2-3,.,.,TGTGCCAGCAGCGCTGACGTGGGCACAGATACGCAGTATTTT,CASSADVGTDTQYF
TRBV6-4,TRBJ2-3,.,TRBD1,TGTGCCAGCAGTGACTCGACAGGGGGCGCAGATACGCAGTATTTT,CASSDSTGGADTQYF
TRBV6-2/TRBV6-3,TRBJ1-2,many,TRBD1,TGTGCCAGCAGTTACGAGGGGGCGAATAACTATGGCTACACCTTC,CASSYEGANNYGYTF
TRBV10-3,TRBJ2-6,.,TRBD1,TGTGCCATCAGTGGAGACAGGGGCCGACGAGACTCTGGGGCCAACGTCCTGACTTTC,CAISGDRGRRDSGANVLTF
TRBV19,TRBJ1-1,many,.,TGTGCCAGTAGGTCCTTAGGGGACACTGAAGCTTTCTTT,CASRSLGDTEAFF
TRBV7-9,TRBJ1-1,many,TRBD1,TGTGCCAGCAGCTTAGTCCAGGGGGCTATGCACTATGCTTTCTTT,CASSLVQGAMHYAFF
TRBV19,TRBJ2-5,many,TRBD2,TGTGCCAGTAGTATAGACCCGACTAGCGGGGGGCGAGAGACCCAGTACTTC,CASSIDPTSGGRETQYF
TRBV10-3,TRBJ1-5,.,.,TGTGCCATCAGTGAGTCCCATCCCAGAGAGAATCAGCCCCAGCATTTT,CAISESHPRENQPQHF
TRBV6-2/TRBV6-3,TRBJ1-1,few,.,TGTGCCAGCAGTCCCACGCTCACCAGGATGAACACTGAAGCTTTCTTT,CASSPTLTRMNTEAFF
TRBV11-2,TRBJ2-3,.,TRBD2,TGTGCCAGCAGCTTAAGGTCTAGCGGGGGGGCCGGGTCAAAAGATACGCAGTATTTT,CASSLRSSGGAGSKDTQYF
TRBV7-2,TRBJ2-7,many,TRBD1,TGTGCCAGCAGCCGTATGACAGGGATCTACGAGCAGTACTTC,CASSRMTGIYEQYF
TRBV10-3,TRBJ2-7,many,.,TGTGCCATCAGTGACGGGACCCCCCATTACGAGCAGTACTTC,CAISDGTPHYEQYF
TRBV7-9,TRBJ2-1,many,.,TGTGCCAGCAGCCAAGGATATGAGCAGTTCTTC,CASSQGYEQFF
TRBV7-2,TRBJ2-3,many,.,TGTGCCAGCAGCTTAGCGCAGGGCTCAGATACGCAGTATTTT,CASSLAQGSDTQYF
TRBV7-2,TRBJ1-6,.,.,TGTGCCAGCAGCTTTCCAGGGGAGAGAAATTCACCCCTCCACTTT,CASSFPGERNSPLHF
TRBV10-2,TRBJ2-6,.,.,TGCGCCAGCAGTGTGGGGTTTTCTGGGGCCAACGTCCTGACTTTC,CASSVGFSGANVLTF
TRBV28,TRBJ2-6,.,TRBD1,TGTGCCAGCAGTGTCCGACAGGGCTCTGGGGCCAACGTCCTGACTTTC,CASSVRQGSGANVLTF
TRBV7-9,TRBJ2-7,.,.,TGCGCCAGCAGCCCGCAAGAGGGGGGCGAGCAGTACTTC,CASSPQEGGEQYF
TRBV9,TRBJ1-1,.,TRBD1,TGTGCCAGCAGCCCCTCCTACAGGGGGCAAAACACTGAAGCTTTCTTT,CASSPSYRGQNTEAFF
TRBV7-6,TRBJ2-2,.,.,TGTGCCAGCAGCTTAGTTGGCGTTAACACCGGGGAGCTGTTTTTT,CASSLVGVNTGELFF
TRBV9,TRBJ2-7,.,TRBD1,TGTGCCAGCAGCGAGACCGGGACAGGGACCTACGAGCAGTACTTC,CASSETGTGTYEQYF
TRBV20-1,TRBJ2-3,many,TRBD2,TGCAGTGCTAGAGGGTCTAGCGGGTTTAGCACAGATACGCAGTATTTT,CSARGSSGFSTDTQYF
TRBV20-1,TRBJ1-6,many,.,TGCAGTGCTAGTACTGGGACCTTTGGCTCACCCCTCCACTTT,CSASTGTFGSPLHF
TRBV7-2,TRBJ1-6,.,.,TGTGCCAGCAGCTCCAGGACGGCATCACCCCTCCACTTC,CASSSRTASPLHF
TRBV2,TRBJ2-1,.,.,TGTGCCAGCAGAGCGTTTTCAGGGCTTTCCTACAATGAGCAGTTCTTC,CASRAFSGLSYNEQFF
TRBV2,TRBJ1-4,many,TRBD1,TGTGCCAGCAGTCCAGGGGGCAATTCGGAAAAACTGTTTTTT,CASSPGGNSEKLFF
TRBV7-2,TRBJ1-5,few,.,TGTGCCAGCAGCGCGACAGCTGGTAGCAATCAGCCCCAGCATTTT,CASSATAGSNQPQHF
TRBV11-3,TRBJ2-2,many,.,TGTGCCAGCAGCTTAGTCTGGAACACCGGGGAGCTGTTTTTT,CASSLVWNTGELFF
TRBV7-8,TRBJ1-6,.,TRBD1,TGTGCCAGCAGCATCGACAGGGGGGGTAATTCACCCCTCCACTTT,CASSIDRGGNSPLHF
TRBV7-3,TRBJ2-3,.,TRBD2,TGTGCCAGCAGCTCACCCGTGGTGGCGAAGGGTAGCGGGGGGCCTGGGGATACGCAGTATTTT,CASSSPVVAKGSGGPGDTQYF
TRBV20-1,TRBJ2-5,many,TRBD1,TGCAGTGCTGTGCCCCCGACAGGGGAAGCGTTGACCCAGTACTTC,CSAVPPTGEALTQYF
TRBV6-1,TRBJ1-6,many,TRBD1,TGTGCCAGCAGTAGACAGGGTCGGAATTCACCCCTCCACTTT,CASSRQGRNSPLHF
TRBV19,TRBJ2-5,.,.,TGTGCCAGTAGTAGGGGGGGGGCCTTAGAGTACCAAGAGACCCAGTACTTC,CASSRGGALEYQETQYF
TRBV15,TRBJ1-3,.,.,TGTGCCACCAGCAGGGGGGGGATGGTAACTGGAAACACCATATATTTT,CATSRGGMVTGNTIYF
TRBV20-1,TRBJ2-7,.,TRBD2,TGCAGTGCTAGAGAGCGGGGGTTCTACGAGCAGTACTTC,CSARERGFYEQYF
TRBV7-3,TRBJ1-1,many,.,TGTGCCAGCAGCTTAACCGACAAACTGATGGTCCCGCTTTGGAACACTGAAGCTTTCTTT,CASSLTDKLMVPLWNTEAFF
TRBV9,TRBJ2-5,.,.,TGTGCCAGCAGCCCGGGGGCCTATGAGACCCAGTACTTC,CASSPGAYETQYF
TRBV9,TRBJ2-5,many,.,TGTGCCAGCAGCGTAGTAGGGGGGCTCCTACAAGAGACCCAGTACTTC,CASSVVGGLLQETQYF
TRBV7-2,TRBJ1-1,.,.,TGTGCCAGCAGCGCCGGGACTGAAGCTTTCTTT,CASSAGTEAFF
TRBV15,TRBJ1-5,.,.,TGTGCCACCGCGCCTGGGGACTCTAATCAGCCCCAGCATTTT,CATAPGDSNQPQHF
TRBV24-1,TRBJ2-1,many,.,TGTGCCACCAGTGTGGTAAATGAGCAGTTCTTC,CATSVVNEQFF